Listed here are 25 T cell receptor beta chains from one sample, sequenced in a study of T cell responses to AZD1222 COVID-19 vaccine. TCRdb keeps only in-frame clones here, not all; method: immunoSEQ multiplex PCR. The sample consists of 96,000 or so clones, 80% to 90% of them appearing once. Sample: peripheral blood, taken on day 0 of AZD1222 vaccination. Source of these receptors: an adult in good health.

The rearrangement uses TRBV15 and TRBJ2-7; D not certain. Germline CDR1 reads LNHNV; CDR2 reads YYDKDF (reference sequence). V shed 1 base and J shed 6 bases, with 7 bases lying between them. The CDR3 length is 12 residues. CDR3 amino acids: CATSRGSPEQYF. The CDR3 nucleotides are TGTGCCACCAGCAGAGGATCGCCCGAGCAGTACTTC.

The chain employs TRBV19 and TRBJ1-5; D is unresolved. Germline V gene lookup returns CDR1 LNHDA and CDR2 SQIVND (reference sequence). V was cut by 5 bases and J by 0 bases, with 11 bases left in between. This CDR3 comprises 15 residues. This chain's CDR3 is CASSVRLYSNQPQHF. CDR3 bases: TGTGCCAGTAGTGTTAGATTATATAGCAATCAGCCCCAGCATTTT.

This clone was recorded once. The V call is TRBV20-1, the J call TRBJ2-7; D might be TRBD2 (5 bases). Germline V gene lookup returns CDR1 DFQATT and CDR2 SNEGSKA (reference sequence). The CDR3 covers 14 residues. The V end was cut by 3 bases, the J end by 2 bases, with 14 bases between. The CDR3 protein is CSASPRAETYEQYF. CDR3 DNA sequence: TGCAGTGCTAGTCCGCGGGCCGAAACCTACGAGCAGTACTTC.

The V gene is TRBV6-5, the J gene TRBJ1-4, with D possibly TRBD1 on 5 matching bases. CDR3 length equals 15 residues. Germline V lookup: CDR1 MNHEY, CDR2 SVGAGI. V gave up 0 bases and J gave up 5 bases, with 10 bases separating them. The CDR3 here is CASSYSGRDNEKLFF. The CDR3 coding sequence is TGTGCCAGCAGTTACTCGGGAAGGGACAATGAAAAACTGTTTTTT.

The chain has TRBV5-8 and TRBJ1-5; D not certain. The germline CDR1 and CDR2 sequences are SGHTS and YDEGEE. This CDR3 contains 17 residues. The V end was cut by 2 bases, the J end by 1 base, with 16 bases between. This CDR3 reads CASSFWNGQSSNQPQHF. The CDR3, as DNA: TGTGCCAGCAGCTTCTGGAACGGGCAGAGCAGCAATCAGCCCCAGCATTTT.

The chain employs TRBV19 and TRBJ1-2; 9 bases align to TRBD1. There are 14 residues in the CDR3. Trimming at V came to 6 bases and at J to 5 bases, leaving 7 bases not matched to a gene. The germline gives CDR1 LNHDA, CDR2 SQIVND (reference sequence). CDR3 DNA: TGTGCCAGTAGGTCACAGGGGGCTAGGTATGGCTACACCTTC. Translating it yields CASRSQGARYGYTF.

The chain uses TRBV5-8 and TRBJ2-7; D is perhaps TRBD2 (5 bases). Germline values: CDR1 SGHTS, CDR2 YDEGEE. The CDR3 sequence is 13 residues long. Trimming took 0 bases from V and 3 from J, leaving 7 bases between them. CDR3 DNA sequence: TGTGCCAGCAGCTTGGGAGGGATCTACGAGCAGTACTTC. This codes for CASSLGGIYEQYF.

The chain combines TRBV6-5 with TRBJ2-7; TRBD1 aligns across 7 bases. Germline CDR1 is MNHEY and CDR2 is SVGAGI. J was trimmed by 2 bases and V by 5 bases; bases with no gene match: 9. The CDR3 sequence is 15 residues long. The CDR3 spells CASSSPGQRAYEQYF. Written as DNA, the CDR3 is TGTGCCAGCAGTAGTCCGGGACAGAGAGCCTACGAGCAGTACTTC.

The gene calls are TRBV6-5 and TRBJ1-2; D unclear. Germline V gene data show CDR1 as MNHEY and CDR2 as SVGAGI. V was cut by 5 bases and J by 3 bases, with 13 bases left in between. The CDR3 runs to 14 residues. CDR3 DNA sequence: TGTGCCAGCAGTCAGTCTTTCGGGTACTATGGCTACACCTTC. Translating gives CASSQSFGYYGYTF.

This chain links TRBV30 with TRBJ1-1; D remains ambiguous. The V and J ends lost 6 bases and 0 bases respectively, with 11 bases between them. The CDR3 consists of 13 residues. From germline, CDR1 is GTSNPN and CDR2 SVGIG (reference sequence). CDR3: CACHRALNTEAFF. CDR3 nucleotides: TGTGCCTGCCACCGGGCTCTGAACACTGAAGCTTTCTTT.

This clone was counted once. The genes are TRBV10-1 and TRBJ1-3; TRBD1 might be the D (5 bases). The CDR3 loop spans 17 amino acids. CDR1 and CDR2 (germline): WNHNN, SYGVQD (reference sequence). V gave up 5 bases and J gave up 0 bases, with 17 bases separating them. The CDR3 DNA reads TGCGCCAGCAGTCCTCCAAGGAAGGGGTTCTCTGGAAACACCATATATTTT. This translates into CASSPPRKGFSGNTIYF.

This chain links TRBV30 with TRBJ1-1; no firm D call. The germline V gene has CDR1 GTSNPN and CDR2 SVGIG (reference sequence). The CDR3 totals 12 residues. V shed 0 bases and J shed 6 bases, with 8 bases lying between them. CDR3 loop: CAWSVGTPEAFF. In DNA form, the CDR3 reads TGTGCCTGGAGTGTTGGCACTCCTGAAGCTTTCTTT.

The gene calls are TRBV5-1 and TRBJ2-1, with D hard to call. This CDR3 has 14 residues. Trimming left V 0 bases short and J 8 bases short, with 12 bases between. CDR1 and CDR2 from the germline V gene are SGHRS and YFSETQ. CDR3: CASSLDSGRDEQFF. The CDR3, as DNA: TGCGCCAGCAGCTTGGACTCGGGTAGGGATGAGCAGTTCTTC.

The chain has TRBV30 and TRBJ1-1; 7 nucleotides align to TRBD1. V was pared by 0 bases and J by 3 bases, with 4 bases of the junction left unmatched. Per germline, CDR1 GTSNPN and CDR2 SVGIG (reference sequence). The CDR3 contains 14 residues. The CDR3 bases are TGTGCCTGGAGTGTAACCAGGGGGGACACTGAAGCTTTCTTT. Translating it yields CAWSVTRGDTEAFF.

The chain couples TRBV19 to TRBJ1-5; TRBD1 aligns across 8 bases. This CDR3 has 14 residues. The germline gives CDR1 LNHDA, CDR2 SQIVND (reference sequence). With 8 bases clipped from V and 5 bases from J, the junction kept 8 bases outside the gene matches. The DNA of the CDR3 is TGTGCCAGTGACAGGGGTAGAGGGGATCAGCCCCAGCATTTT. Translating gives CASDRGRGDQPQHF.

J is TRBJ2-5 and V is TRBV6-9; TRBD1 might be the D (7 bases). Germline assignment: CDR1 MNHGY and CDR2 SVAAGI. This CDR3 is built from 15 residues. V lost 3 bases, J lost 9 bases, and 20 bases lay in between. CDR3 bases: TGTGCCAGCAGTTACGTACAGGGGATGCCGGGGGCCCAGTACTTC. Amino acid sequence: CASSYVQGMPGAQYF.

The rearrangement joins TRBV5-4 to TRBJ1-1, with D unresolved. The CDR3 has 15 amino acids. With 0 bases removed from V and 0 bases from J, the gap between germline ends came to 9 bases. In germline, CDR1 is SGHNT, CDR2 YYREEE (reference sequence). The CDR3 region is CASSLDRTMNTEAFF. CDR3 DNA: TGTGCCAGCAGCTTGGACAGAACCATGAACACTGAAGCTTTCTTT.

The V gene is TRBV5-5, the J gene TRBJ2-3; no firm D call. This CDR3 region has 14 residues. V gave up 0 bases and J gave up 2 bases, with 7 bases separating them. Germline lookup yields CDR1 SGHKS and CDR2 YYEKEE (reference sequence). CDR3 amino acids: CASSLVVNTDTQYF. The CDR3 DNA is TGTGCCAGCAGCTTGGTTGTGAACACAGATACGCAGTATTTT. Full variable domain (rest looked up from reference TRBV5-5 and TRBJ2-3): DAGVTQSPTHLIKTRGQQVTLRCSPISGHKSVSWYQQVLGQGPQFIFQYYEKEERGRGNFPDRFSARQFPNYSSELNVNALLLGDSALYLCASSLVVNTDTQYFGPGTRLTVL.

The chain has TRBV29-1 and TRBJ2-1, with TRBD1 matching 9 bases. J was trimmed by 8 bases and V by 1 base; bases with no gene match: 6. The germline CDR1 and CDR2 sequences are SQVTM and ANQGSEA. The CDR3 contains 14 residues. The DNA of the CDR3 is TGCAGCGTTGAAGGGGGACAGGGTGTCGATGAGCAGTTCTTC. This translates into CSVEGGQGVDEQFF.

The table lists this clone with a count of one. The V gene is TRBV7-2, the J gene TRBJ2-3; 9 bases align to TRBD2. Germline trimming cut 4 bases from V and 4 bases from J; bases unmatched to any gene: 3. The germline gives CDR1 SGHTA, CDR2 FQGNSA. There are 14 residues in the CDR3. CDR3 protein: CASSYSGGPDTQYF. The CDR3 bases are TGTGCCAGCAGCTACAGCGGGGGGCCAGATACGCAGTATTTT.

The V call is TRBV29-1, the J call TRBJ2-7, with unresolved D. Trimming stripped 2 bases from V and 2 bases from J, with 10 bases between. The V gene's germline CDR1 is SQVTM and CDR2 ANQGSEA. The CDR3 is made up of 13 amino acids. The CDR3: CSVELGSPYEQYF. The CDR3 nucleotides read TGCAGCGTTGAATTGGGATCTCCCTACGAGCAGTACTTC.

This rearrangement joins TRBV4-3 to TRBJ2-1; D perhaps matches TRBD2 (5 bases). V gave up 0 bases and J gave up 1 base, with 16 bases separating them. The CDR3 sequence is 18 residues long. The V gene's germline CDR1 is LGHNA and CDR2 YSLEER. CDR3 residues: CASSQESVSGSSYNEQFF. As DNA, the CDR3 is TGCGCCAGCAGCCAAGAGTCGGTGTCGGGGTCATCCTACAATGAGCAGTTCTTC.

The chain employs TRBV19 and TRBJ2-4; maybe TRBD1 (6 bases). Trimming removed 10 bases at V and 1 base at J, with 17 bases between. Germline CDR1 and CDR2: LNHDA and SQIVND (reference sequence). This CDR3 region has 15 residues. Here the CDR3 DNA reads TGTGCCACCTCGACAGGCCCCGGGGCCAAAAACATTCAGTACTTC. Protein: CATSTGPGAKNIQYF.

Only one count was recorded for this clone. This chain links TRBV13 with TRBJ2-3; D is unclear. This CDR3 has 12 amino acids. Germline CDR1 and CDR2: PRHDT and FYEKMQ (reference sequence). Trimming pared 3 bases from V and 2 bases from J, leaving 3 bases between. This CDR3 reads CASSFYTDTQYF. For the CDR3, the DNA is TGTGCCAGCAGCTTCTACACAGATACGCAGTATTTT.

The rearrangement uses TRBV3-1 (or the pseudogene TRBV3-2) and TRBJ1-6; 8 nucleotides match TRBD1. With V trimmed by 0 bases and J by 9 bases, 10 bases remained unmatched. The CDR3 has 17 amino acids. Germline V gene sequence: CDR1 LGHDT, CDR2 YNNKEL (reference sequence). The CDR3 reads CASSQEVGRGLGSPLHF. The DNA of the CDR3 is TGTGCCAGCAGCCAAGAGGTGGGCAGGGGGCTTGGTTCACCCCTCCACTTT.